Each of the 8 T cell receptor beta chains below was sequenced from the same sample in a study of shared clonotypes between healthy human individuals (dated by TCRdb to the early 2020s). For the CD8 naive samples, CD45RO-negative cells were positively selected for CCR7, yielding a CD45RA+CCR7+ population from which TemRA cells were excluded. To prepare the library, the immunoSEQ multiplex PCR assay was applied. TCRdb obtained this table from immuneACCESS and retained in-frame rearrangements with V and J assigned. These tables miss some clones; where compared with another copy, unresolved V genes account for less than half of the shortfall, and the remainder is unexplained. The sample data list about 800,000 clones, and roughly 96% of these were observed just once. The ten largest make up about 0.22% of the sample. Sequenced sample: naive CD8+ T cells sorted from blood. The sample's cell subset or site label is to be understood as: CD45RA+CCR7+. The source is a man aged 25 to 40 in good health.

This clone showed up just once. V and J are TRBV13 and TRBJ2-1; D gene unclear. V was clipped by 5 bases and J by 4 bases, with 12 bases between them. Germline V gene data show CDR1 as PRHDT and CDR2 as FYEKMQ (reference sequence). The CDR3 covers 14 residues. In DNA, the CDR3 is TGTGCCAGCAGCAATACCCCGAGTTACAATGAGCAGTTCTTC. Its protein is CASSNTPSYNEQFF. Full variable domain (missing parts from reference TRBV13 and TRBJ2-1): AAGVIQSPRHLIKEKRETATLKCYPIPRHDTVYWYQQGPGQDPQFLISFYEKMQSDKGSIPDRFSAQQFSDYHSELNMSSLELGDSALYFCASSNTPSYNEQFFGPGTRLTVL.

The V call is TRBV27, the J call TRBJ2-7; 8 bases match TRBD2. The CDR3 covers 13 residues. The germline gives CDR1 MNHEY, CDR2 SMNVEV (reference sequence). Unmatched junction bases numbered 1, after V lost 3 bases and J lost 3 bases. The CDR3 DNA follows: TGTGCCAGCAGTTTGGGACTAGGCTACGAGCAGTACTTC. Translation gives CASSLGLGYEQYF.

The chain links TRBV30 to TRBJ2-2; D unclear. Germline values: CDR1 GTSNPN, CDR2 SVGIG (reference sequence). The CDR3 is made up of 11 amino acids. V lost 2 bases, J lost 6 bases, and 4 bases lay in between. In DNA form, the CDR3 reads TGTGCCTGGAGTAGGGCCGGGGAGCTGTTTTTT. Translated: CAWSRAGELFF. Full variable domain (outside the CDR3, taken from reference TRBV30 and TRBJ2-2): SQTIHQWPATLVQPVGSPLSLECTVEGTSNPNLYWYRQAAGRGLQLLFYSVGIGQISSEVPQNLSASRPQDRQFILSSKKLLLSDSGFYLCAWSRAGELFFGEGSRLTVL.

CDR3 in amino acids: CASSAGQGNQPQHF. The CDR3 nucleotides read TGTGCCAGCAGCGCCGGACAGGGCAATCAGCCCCAGCATTTT. The chain has TRBV11-2 and TRBJ1-5, with 7 bases identical to TRBD1. V lost 5 bases to trimming and J lost 2 bases; unmatched junction nucleotides: 3. CDR3 length: 14 residues. CDR1 and CDR2 (germline): SGHAT, FQNNGV.

The chain has TRBV5-6 and TRBJ1-5; no definite D call. CDR1 and CDR2 (germline): SGHDT, YYEEEE. The length of the CDR3 is 15 residues. The V end lost 0 bases, the J end lost 0 bases, and 7 bases lay between the germline ends. Here the CDR3 DNA reads TGTGCCAGCAGCTTGGGAGGGAATAGCAATCAGCCCCAGCATTTT. Translating it yields CASSLGGNSNQPQHF.

V usage is TRBV11-3 and J usage is TRBJ2-2, with D possibly matching TRBD2 (6 bases). CDR3 size: 15 residues. Germline CDR1 is SGHNT and CDR2 is YENEEA. Deletions cut 5 bases from V and 0 bases from J, with 10 bases between. The chain's CDR3 is CASSRTTANTGELFF. Written as DNA, the CDR3 is TGTGCCAGCAGCCGGACTACAGCGAACACCGGGGAGCTGTTTTTT. Supplemented by reference TRBV11-3 and TRBJ2-2, the full variable domain reads EAGVVQSPRYKIIEKKQPVAFWCNPISGHNTLYWYLQNLGQGPELLIRYENEEAVDDSQLPKDRFSAERLKGVDSTLKIQPAELGDSAVYLCASSRTTANTGELFFGEGSRLTVL.

V usage is TRBV18 and J usage is TRBJ2-3, with 8 nucleotides matching TRBD2. Germline V gives CDR1 KGHSH, CDR2 LQKENI. V lost 1 base, J lost 2 bases, and 2 bases stayed unmatched. The CDR3 loop spans 15 amino acids. The CDR3 reads CASSPRTSSTDTQYF. CDR3 nucleotides: TGTGCCAGCTCACCACGGACTAGCTCCACAGATACGCAGTATTTT.

V is TRBV9 and J is TRBJ2-3, with 9 bases identical to TRBD1. Germline V CDR1 and CDR2: SGDLS, YYNGEE. Trimming took 3 bases from V and 1 from J; bases not matched to a gene: 9. The CDR3 runs to 17 residues. The CDR3 region has the DNA TGTGCCAGCAGCGGGGCCGGGACAGGGAGGGGCACAGATACGCAGTATTTT. This sequence encodes CASSGAGTGRGTDTQYF.